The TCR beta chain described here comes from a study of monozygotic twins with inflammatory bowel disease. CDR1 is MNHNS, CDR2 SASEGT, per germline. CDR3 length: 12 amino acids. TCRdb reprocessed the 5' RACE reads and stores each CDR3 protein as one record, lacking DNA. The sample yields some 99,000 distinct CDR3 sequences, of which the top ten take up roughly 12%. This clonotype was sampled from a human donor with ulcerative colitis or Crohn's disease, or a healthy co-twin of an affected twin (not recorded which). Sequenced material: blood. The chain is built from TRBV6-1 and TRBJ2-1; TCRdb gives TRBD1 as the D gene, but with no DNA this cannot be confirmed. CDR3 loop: CASRASGSLSFF.